A selection of T cell receptor beta chains follows, all from one sample in a study of regulatory T cells in long-lasting Graves disease. TCRdb redid the calling of the multiplex PCR reads with MiXCR, one entry per CDR3 protein. The sample contains 200,000 to 250,000 distinct CDR3 sequences, 20% of which appear only once. Sequenced here: peripheral blood mononuclear cells (PBMCs), sampled at new diagnosis, from a patient treated with antithyroid drugs. Receptors originate from a female donor with Graves disease. Both conserved end residues are part of each CDR3. Fields, in order: D gene, J gene, clone size, V gene, CDR3 DNA, CDR3 protein. The D gene is left open where the match is weak. Size is omitted from some rows. Given values are once, few, many or a class for expanded clones.

D: TRBD2; J: TRBJ2-2; size: many; V: TRBV20-1; DNA: TGCAGTGCTAGAGATAAGCGGGGGCGCACCGGGGAGCTGTTTTTT; CDR3: CSARDKRGRTGELFF
D: TRBD1; J: TRBJ2-2; size: few; V: TRBV7-9; DNA: TGTGCCAGCAGCTTAGCGGACAGGCGACCCACCAGGGAGCTGTTTTTT; CDR3: CASSLADRRPTRELFF
D: .; J: TRBJ2-3; size: many; V: TRBV2; DNA: TGTGCCAGCAGTGGGACCGTTAGCACAGATACGCAGTATTTT; CDR3: CASSGTVSTDTQYF
D: .; J: TRBJ1-1; size: many; V: TRBV20-1; DNA: TGCAGTGCTAGATATACGACGGGGGGGAGAACTGAAGCTTTCTTT; CDR3: CSARYTTGGRTEAFF
D: .; J: TRBJ2-5; size: many; V: TRBV2; DNA: TGTGCCAGCAGGCGGGTAACCGGGGAGACCCAGTACTTC; CDR3: CASRRVTGETQYF
D: .; J: TRBJ2-2; size: .; V: TRBV5-5; DNA: TGTGCCAGCAGCTTTCCGGGGGCGGACACCGGGGAGCTGTTTTTT; CDR3: CASSFPGADTGELFF
D: .; J: TRBJ2-4; size: many; V: TRBV5-8; DNA: TGTGCCAGCACGGGGCTCTCGAAAAACATTCAGTACTTC; CDR3: CASTGLSKNIQYF
D: .; J: TRBJ2-7; size: many; V: TRBV6-5; DNA: TGTGCCAGCAGTTACTGGGACATAGGACCCTACGAGCAGTACTTC; CDR3: CASSYWDIGPYEQYF
D: .; J: TRBJ2-7; size: few; V: TRBV7-3; DNA: TGTGCCAGCAGCTTACACCAGGGTCCCTACGAGCAGTACTTC; CDR3: CASSLHQGPYEQYF
D: TRBD1; J: TRBJ2-3; size: many; V: TRBV28; DNA: TGTGCCAGCAGCCTCCGGGGACAGGGAACAAATACGCAGTATTTT; CDR3: CASSLRGQGTNTQYF
D: .; J: TRBJ2-3; size: many; V: TRBV6-1; DNA: TGTGCCAGCAGTAAGGGTCTAGATACGCAGTATTTT; CDR3: CASSKGLDTQYF
D: TRBD1; J: TRBJ1-2; size: many; V: TRBV28; DNA: TGTGCCACCGTACAGGGGGGCTATGGCTACACCTTC; CDR3: CATVQGGYGYTF
D: TRBD2; J: TRBJ2-1; size: .; V: TRBV20-1; DNA: TGCAGTGCCCGGACTAGCGGTTCTGGGGGGGAGCAGTTCTTC; CDR3: CSARTSGSGGEQFF
D: .; J: TRBJ1-1; size: many; V: TRBV2; DNA: TGTGCCAGCAGGCCAACAGCAAACACTGAAGCTTTCTTT; CDR3: CASRPTANTEAFF
D: TRBD1; J: TRBJ2-3; size: many; V: TRBV10-3; DNA: TGTGCCATCAGTGAAGACAGGGGGCGCGATACGCAGTATTTT; CDR3: CAISEDRGRDTQYF
D: .; J: TRBJ2-3; size: many; V: TRBV20-1; DNA: TGCAGTGCGGCGGACGCCTATGACACGCAGTATTTT; CDR3: CSAADAYDTQYF
D: TRBD2; J: TRBJ2-7; size: many; V: TRBV19; DNA: TGTGCCAGTAGTACCGGGACTAGCGGGAGGGGCGAGCAGTACTTC; CDR3: CASSTGTSGRGEQYF
D: .; J: TRBJ2-1; size: many; V: TRBV6-1; DNA: TGTGCCAGCAGTGTACGGGGCACATCCTACAATGAGCAGTTCTTC; CDR3: CASSVRGTSYNEQFF
D: .; J: TRBJ1-2; size: .; V: TRBV6-1; DNA: TGTGCCAGCAGTAACCGACAGGCTGACCCCTATGGCTACACCTTC; CDR3: CASSNRQADPYGYTF
D: .; J: TRBJ2-3; size: .; V: TRBV5-1; DNA: TGCGCCAGCAGCAGGACAACTACTAGCACAGATACGCAGTATTTT; CDR3: CASSRTTTSTDTQYF
D: .; J: TRBJ1-5; size: .; V: TRBV12-3/TRBV12-4; DNA: TGTGCCAGCAGTTTGGACGTTAGCAATCAGCCCCAGCATTTT; CDR3: CASSLDVSNQPQHF
D: .; J: TRBJ2-7; size: many; V: TRBV2; DNA: TGTGCCAGCAGCCGAAGGGAGGAGCAGTACTTC; CDR3: CASSRREEQYF
D: .; J: TRBJ1-6; size: many; V: TRBV20-1; DNA: TGCAGTGCTAAGGCTGGATTTCCGGGTTCACCCCTCCACTTT; CDR3: CSAKAGFPGSPLHF
D: TRBD1; J: TRBJ2-7; size: .; V: TRBV11-2; DNA: TGTGCCAGCAGCGGTTTAGGGGGGACAGGGATGGGTCTCGAGCAGTACTTC; CDR3: CASSGLGGTGMGLEQYF
D: .; J: TRBJ2-3; size: many; V: TRBV12-3/TRBV12-4; DNA: TGTGCCAGCAGGGGGATAGCGCCAAGCACAGATACGCAGTATTTT; CDR3: CASRGIAPSTDTQYF
D: .; J: TRBJ2-7; size: many; V: TRBV11-1; DNA: TGTGCCAGCAGCTTATATCGGACAGACCCTTACGAGCAGTACTTC; CDR3: CASSLYRTDPYEQYF
D: .; J: TRBJ1-1; size: many; V: TRBV7-9; DNA: TGTGCCAGCAGCCCGCACACTGAAGCTTTCTTT; CDR3: CASSPHTEAFF
D: TRBD2; J: TRBJ2-3; size: .; V: TRBV5-1; DNA: TGCGCCAGCAGCCTAGGACTAGGTTTTTCAGATACGCAGTATTTT; CDR3: CASSLGLGFSDTQYF
D: .; J: TRBJ1-2; size: many; V: TRBV7-9; DNA: TGTGCCAGCAGCTTAATGGCAGGGCCGCGCTATGGCTACACCTTC; CDR3: CASSLMAGPRYGYTF
D: .; J: TRBJ2-1; size: many; V: TRBV11-1; DNA: TGTGCCAGCAGCAACCTGACAAGTTACTACAATGAGCAGTTCTTC; CDR3: CASSNLTSYYNEQFF
D: TRBD1; J: TRBJ1-4; size: many; V: TRBV12-3/TRBV12-4; DNA: TGTGCCAGCAGTCACGACAGGGATAATGAAAAACTGTTTTTT; CDR3: CASSHDRDNEKLFF
D: TRBD2; J: TRBJ2-3; size: .; V: TRBV7-2; DNA: TGTGCCAGCAGCAGAGGACTAGCGGGCCCAGATACGCAGTATTTT; CDR3: CASSRGLAGPDTQYF
D: TRBD1; J: TRBJ2-1; size: many; V: TRBV7-2; DNA: TGTGCCAGCAGCTTACAGTCCATAGGGACAGGGGGCAATGAGCAGTTCTTC; CDR3: CASSLQSIGTGGNEQFF
D: .; J: TRBJ2-1; size: many; V: TRBV2; DNA: TGTGCCAGCAGTGAGGGTAGCAATGAGCAGTTCTTC; CDR3: CASSEGSNEQFF
D: TRBD2; J: TRBJ2-2; size: many; V: TRBV20-1; DNA: TGCAGTGCTAGAGGGAGCGGGAGGGTTTCCGGGGAGCTGTTTTTT; CDR3: CSARGSGRVSGELFF
D: TRBD1; J: TRBJ1-1; size: .; V: TRBV6-1; DNA: TGTGCCAGCCGAAGATTGGTGACAGGGTTGAACACTGAAGCTTTCTTT; CDR3: CASRRLVTGLNTEAFF
D: .; J: TRBJ2-7; size: .; V: TRBV18; DNA: TGTGCCAGCACCGGGACGGCCTTTATGGAGCAGTACTTC; CDR3: CASTGTAFMEQYF